Listed here are 8 T cell receptor beta chains from one sample, sequenced in a study of cytomegalovirus exposure and HLA in healthy donors. With 60 Vbeta and 13 Jbeta primers, the PCR was carried out. Assay: immunoSEQ multiplex PCR; the TCRdb copy retains only in-frame clones and omits some. The profile shows under 200,000 clones, about 86% of them singletons. The sample comprised PBMCs. The receptors were sampled from a woman aged 25 to 39 in good health and CMV-seronegative.

The chain has TRBV6-5 and TRBJ2-6; 7 bases are shared with TRBD1. Trimming removed 6 bases from V and 2 bases from J; junction bases left unmatched: 1. CDR3 length: 14 residues. Germline values: CDR1 MNHEY, CDR2 SVGAGI. The CDR3: CASSTGAGANVLTF. For the CDR3, the DNA is TGTGCCAGCAGCACAGGGGCTGGGGCCAACGTCCTGACTTTC.

This clone appeared a few times. The chain has TRBV7-3 and TRBJ2-2; 12 positions match TRBD2. V dropped 4 bases and J dropped 2; count of bases not matched to a gene: 2. CDR3 size: 16 residues. The germline gives CDR1 SGHTA, CDR2 FQGTGA. CDR3 nucleotides: TGTGCCAGCAGCTCAGGACTAGCGGGAAACACCGGGGAGCTGTTTTTT. The encoded protein is CASSSGLAGNTGELFF.

CDR3 protein: CASSNTDRDYGYTF. The CDR3 nucleotides are TGCGCCAGCAGTAACACCGACAGGGACTATGGCTACACCTTC. The chain uses TRBV5-1 and TRBJ1-2; 7 bases are shared with TRBD1. CDR1 SGHRS and CDR2 YFSETQ come from the germline V gene. The CDR3 has 14 amino acids. V was pared by 5 bases and J by 3 bases, with 7 bases of the junction left unmatched.

This clone appeared a single time. The rearrangement joins TRBV21-1 to TRBJ2-7; the D call in the table, TRBD2, was not verified against the DNA. TRBV21-1 is marked as a pseudogene. CDR3 length: 15 amino acids. CDR3 region: CASSKGRETPYEQYF. Here the CDR3 DNA reads TGTGCCAGCAGCAAAGGGAGGGAGACCCCCTACGAGCAGTACTTC.

Here the CDR3 reads CASSWGGVETQYF. The CDR3 DNA reads as TGTGCCAGCAGCTGGGGGGGAGTAGAGACCCAGTACTTC. This rearrangement joins TRBV13 to TRBJ2-5; 7 bases line up with TRBD2. The V segment lost 4 bases and the J segment 4 bases; nucleotides outside the gene matches: 3. Germline-derived CDR1 and CDR2 are PRHDT and FYEKMQ (reference sequence). This CDR3 contains 13 residues.

The rearrangement links TRBV2 to TRBJ2-4; tentative D call: TRBD1 (6 bases). The CDR3 has 14 amino acids. V was pared by 3 bases and J by 8 bases, with 14 bases between. CDR1 is SNHLY, CDR2 FYNNEI, per germline. The CDR3 sequence is CASSDLGQGDIQYF. DNA of the CDR3: TGTGCCAGCAGTGACTTGGGACAAGGCGACATTCAGTACTTC. Using reference TRBV2 and TRBJ2-4 for the parts outside the CDR3, the full variable domain is EPEVTQTPSHQVTQMGQEVILRCVPISNHLYFYWYRQILGQKVEFLVSFYNNEISEKSEIFDDQFSVERPDGSNFTLKIRSTKLEDSAMYFCASSDLGQGDIQYFGAGTRLSVL.

The rearrangement uses TRBV5-1 and TRBJ2-3; 8 bases fit TRBD2. CDR1 SGHRS and CDR2 YFSETQ come from the germline V gene. This CDR3 contains 15 residues. The V segment lost 1 base and the J segment 6 bases; nucleotides outside the gene matches: 7. The CDR3: CASSLWQRETDTQYF. CDR3 DNA sequence: TGCGCCAGCAGCTTGTGGCAGCGGGAGACCGATACGCAGTATTTT.

The gene calls are TRBV9 and TRBJ1-2, with D uncertain. V shed 3 bases and J shed 7 bases, with 10 bases lying between them. This CDR3 spans 12 amino acids. Germline loops: CDR1 SGDLS, CDR2 YYNGEE. CDR3 coding DNA: TGTGCCAGCAGCGGACATGCGGGTGGCTACACCTTC. It yields the protein CASSGHAGGYTF. The full variable domain, in which reference TRBV9 and TRBJ1-2 provide the parts outside the CDR3, is DSGVTQTPKHLITATGQRVTLRCSPRSGDLSVYWYQQSLDQGLQFLIQYYNGEERAKGNILERFSAQQFPDLHSELNLSSLELGDSALYFCASSGHAGGYTFGSGTRLTVV.